This T cell receptor (beta chain) was retrieved from a study of beta chain features in type 1 diabetes. Overall study context: Sorted cells numbering under 140,000,000 were examined across all samples.

Expressed TCRB transcripts were sequenced, since all the RNA that had been isolated was reverse transcribed. The table came from immunoSEQ multiplex PCR; TCRdb's copy has only in-frame clones and leaves some out. The sample includes a few hundred thousand clones, roughly 25% of them seen just once. This clone turned up a few times. Antigen specificity is unknown. Between the trimmed V and J ends, which lost 0 bases and 3 bases, there was a span of 17 bases. The CDR3 is 17 amino acids. The germline gives CDR1 MNHEY, CDR2 SMNVEV (reference sequence). Study-wide points: A moderate, significant TCRB CDR3 shortening appeared in type 1 diabetes across four CD4+ subsets.

Naive, central memory, regulatory and stem cell-like memory cells within the CD4+ compartment were sorted using CD45RO/CCR7/CD25/CD127/CD95/CD27. This rearrangement joins TRBV27 to TRBJ1-1; D call uncertain. The TCR comes from a woman aged 25 to 39 with type 1 diabetes. The specimen was naive CD4+ T cells from blood. The CDR3 bases are TGTGCCAGCAGTTTATCATCTATGGGGAGTAGCTACACTGAAGCTTTCTTT. Protein: CASSLSSMGSSYTEAFF.